The 3 T cell receptor beta chains listed next were all sequenced from one sample in a study of prognosis after radiotherapy for stage I lung cancer. Starting from genomic DNA, TCR beta CDR3 was amplified through two-round multiplex PCR. The use of primers specific to each TRBV and TRBJ gene characterized first-round PCR. Each CDR3 protein gets one entry after TCRdb re-called the multiplex PCR reads with MiXCR. The profile covers 20,000 to 25,000 distinct CDR3 sequences, with approximately 42% appearing a single time and about 56% taken by the ten largest. Sample: PBMCs, taken before or after stereotactic body radiation therapy (not recorded which). The receptors derive from a donor of 50 years or more with non-small cell lung cancer.

The chain links TRBV27 to TRBJ2-7; D might be TRBD1 (5 bases). The CDR3 length is 14 residues. Deletions cut 8 bases from V and 2 bases from J, with 16 bases between. CDR1 and CDR2 (germline): MNHEY, SMNVEV (reference sequence). CDR3 nucleotide sequence: TGTGCCAGCGGTCGTGACAGTGGCGCCTACGAGCAGTACTTC. Translating it yields CASGRDSGAYEQYF.

This clonotype was seen repeatedly, ten times or more. The CDR3 bases are TGCGCCAGCAGCTACGGACCGGGGAATCAGCCCCAGCATTTT. It codes for CASSYGPGNQPQHF. The chain combines TRBV5-1 with TRBJ1-5; D is unresolved. V was cut by 3 bases and J by 4 bases, with 11 bases left in between. The germline V gene has CDR1 SGHRS and CDR2 YFSETQ. The CDR3 totals 14 residues.

Note on this clonotype: This likely traces to a read error, being one base from a far larger clone. The chain employs TRBV7-9 and TRBJ2-1, with TRBD1 as a possible D gene (6 bases). The CDR3 runs 15 residues. Trimming took off 5 bases at V and 6 bases at J, with 17 bases between the two ends. Germline assignment: CDR1 SEHNR and CDR2 FQNEAQ (reference sequence). This chain's CDR3 is CASSIYRVVSNEQFF. The CDR3 nucleotides are TGTGCCAGCAGCATCTACAGGGTAGTGAGCAATGAGCAGTTCTTC.